This T cell receptor (beta chain) is drawn from a study of shared clonotypes between healthy human individuals. The overall study: The plates for each donor numbered three CD4 naive, three CD4 memory, two CD8 naive and one CD8 memory. Study-wide findings and caveats: Generally, estimated richness proved larger in naive subsets than it did in memory subsets. Only blood underwent sampling, and tissue repertoires likely differ.

The protocol was immunoSEQ multiplex PCR, while the TCRdb copy is restricted to in-frame clones and leaves out a portion. Of some 2 million clones listed, roughly 94% are singletons. This CDR3 has 14 residues. The germline gives CDR1 PRHDT, CDR2 FYEKMQ (reference sequence). Trimming stripped 6 bases from V and 5 bases from J, with 13 bases between. The naive CD8 subset, CD45RO-negative cells positively selected for CCR7, excluded terminally differentiated effector memory CD45RA+ cells. As to this clone: No antigen is known for it.

This receptor was taken from a man younger than 30 in good health. The chain couples TRBV13 to TRBJ2-2; D perhaps matches TRBD2 (6 bases). The sample consisted of naive CD8+ T cells sorted from blood. The CDR3 loop is CASRPGLPTGELFF. The CDR3 bases are TGTGCCAGCAGGCCGGGACTGCCGACCGGGGAGCTGTTTTTT.